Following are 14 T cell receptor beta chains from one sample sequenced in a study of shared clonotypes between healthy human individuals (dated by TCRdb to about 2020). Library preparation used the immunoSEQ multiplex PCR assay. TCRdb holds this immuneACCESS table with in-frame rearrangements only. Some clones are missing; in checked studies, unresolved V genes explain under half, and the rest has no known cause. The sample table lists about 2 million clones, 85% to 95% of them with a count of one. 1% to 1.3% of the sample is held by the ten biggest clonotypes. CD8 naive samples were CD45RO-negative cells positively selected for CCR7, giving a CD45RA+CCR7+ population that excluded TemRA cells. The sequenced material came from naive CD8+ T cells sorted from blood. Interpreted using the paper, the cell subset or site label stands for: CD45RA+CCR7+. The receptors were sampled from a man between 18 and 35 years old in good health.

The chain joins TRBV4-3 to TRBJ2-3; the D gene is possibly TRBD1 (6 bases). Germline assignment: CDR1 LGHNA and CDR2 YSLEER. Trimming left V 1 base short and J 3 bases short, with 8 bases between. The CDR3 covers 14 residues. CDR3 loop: CASSQVQGTDTQYF. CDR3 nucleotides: TGCGCCAGCAGCCAAGTACAGGGTACAGATACGCAGTATTTT.

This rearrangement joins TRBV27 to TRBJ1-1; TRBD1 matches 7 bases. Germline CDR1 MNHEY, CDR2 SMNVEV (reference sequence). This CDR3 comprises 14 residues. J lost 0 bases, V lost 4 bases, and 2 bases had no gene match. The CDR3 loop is CASSWTGVNTEAFF. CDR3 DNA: TGTGCCAGCAGTTGGACAGGTGTGAACACTGAAGCTTTCTTT.

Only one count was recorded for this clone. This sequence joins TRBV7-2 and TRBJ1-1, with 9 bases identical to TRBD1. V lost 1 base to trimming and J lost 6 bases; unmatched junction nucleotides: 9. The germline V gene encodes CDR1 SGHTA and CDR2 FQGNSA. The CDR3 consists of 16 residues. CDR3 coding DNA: TGTGCCAGCAGCTTAGGCCCCGGGACAGGGTTGTCTGAAGCTTTCTTT. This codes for CASSLGPGTGLSEAFF.

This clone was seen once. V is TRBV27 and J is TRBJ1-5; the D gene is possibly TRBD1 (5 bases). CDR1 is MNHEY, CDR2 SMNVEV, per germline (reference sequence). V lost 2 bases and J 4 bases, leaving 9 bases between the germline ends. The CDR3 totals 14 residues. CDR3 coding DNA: TGTGCCAGCAGTTTAGGGGCTGAAAATCAGCCCCAGCATTTT. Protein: CASSLGAENQPQHF.

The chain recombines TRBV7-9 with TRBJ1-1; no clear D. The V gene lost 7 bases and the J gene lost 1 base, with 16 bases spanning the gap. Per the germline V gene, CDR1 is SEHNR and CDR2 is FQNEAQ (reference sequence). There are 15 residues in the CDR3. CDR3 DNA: TGTGCCAGCACCTCAGAGTTTGGACCGAACACTGAAGCTTTCTTT. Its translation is CASTSEFGPNTEAFF.

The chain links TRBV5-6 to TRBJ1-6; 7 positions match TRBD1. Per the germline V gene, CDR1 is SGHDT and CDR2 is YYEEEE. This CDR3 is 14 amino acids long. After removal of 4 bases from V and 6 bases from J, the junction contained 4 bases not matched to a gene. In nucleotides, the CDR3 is TGTGCCAGCAGCCACGGACAGGTTAATTCACCCCTCCACTTT. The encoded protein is CASSHGQVNSPLHF.

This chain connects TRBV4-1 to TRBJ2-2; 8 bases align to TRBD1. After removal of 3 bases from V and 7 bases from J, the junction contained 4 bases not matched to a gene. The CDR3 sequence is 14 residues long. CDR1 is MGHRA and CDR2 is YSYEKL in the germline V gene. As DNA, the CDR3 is TGCGCCAGCAGCCACCTAACAGGGGGCGGGGAGCTGTTTTTT. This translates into CASSHLTGGGELFF.

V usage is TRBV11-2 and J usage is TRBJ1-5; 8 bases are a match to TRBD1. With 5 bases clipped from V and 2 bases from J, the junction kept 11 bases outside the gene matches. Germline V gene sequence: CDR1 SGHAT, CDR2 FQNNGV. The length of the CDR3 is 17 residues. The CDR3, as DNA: TGTGCCAGCAGCCAGCCTGACAGGGGCCCTCGCAATCAGCCCCAGCATTTT. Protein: CASSQPDRGPRNQPQHF.

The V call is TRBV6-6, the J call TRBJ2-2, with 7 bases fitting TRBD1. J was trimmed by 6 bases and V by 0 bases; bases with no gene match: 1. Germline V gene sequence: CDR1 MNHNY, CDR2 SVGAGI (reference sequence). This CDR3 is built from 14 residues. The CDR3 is CASSYSDRAGELFF. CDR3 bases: TGTGCCAGCAGTTACTCAGACAGGGCCGGGGAGCTGTTTTTT.

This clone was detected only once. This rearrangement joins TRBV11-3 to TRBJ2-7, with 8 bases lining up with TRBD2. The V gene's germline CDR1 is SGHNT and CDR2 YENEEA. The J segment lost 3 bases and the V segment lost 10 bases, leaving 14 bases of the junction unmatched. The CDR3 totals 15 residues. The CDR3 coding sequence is TGTGCCAAGGAGCCGTGGACTAGCTTCTTCTACGAGCAGTACTTC. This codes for CAKEPWTSFFYEQYF.

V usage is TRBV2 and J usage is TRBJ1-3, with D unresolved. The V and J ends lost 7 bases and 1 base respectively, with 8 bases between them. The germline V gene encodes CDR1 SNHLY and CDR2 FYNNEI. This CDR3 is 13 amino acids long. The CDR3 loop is CASIGGSGNTIYF. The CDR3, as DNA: TGTGCCAGCATCGGCGGTTCTGGAAACACCATATATTTT. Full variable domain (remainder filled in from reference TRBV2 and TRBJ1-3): EPEVTQTPSHQVTQMGQEVILRCVPISNHLYFYWYRQILGQKVEFLVSFYNNEISEKSEIFDDQFSVERPDGSNFTLKIRSTKLEDSAMYFCASIGGSGNTIYFGEGSWLTVV.

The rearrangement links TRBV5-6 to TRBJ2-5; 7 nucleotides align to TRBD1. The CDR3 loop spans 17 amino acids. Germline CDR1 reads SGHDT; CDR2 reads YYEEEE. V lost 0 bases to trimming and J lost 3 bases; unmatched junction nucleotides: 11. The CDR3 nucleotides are TGTGCCAGCAGCTTGGACTTGGGGACAGCTGAGAAAGAGACCCAGTACTTC. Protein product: CASSLDLGTAEKETQYF.

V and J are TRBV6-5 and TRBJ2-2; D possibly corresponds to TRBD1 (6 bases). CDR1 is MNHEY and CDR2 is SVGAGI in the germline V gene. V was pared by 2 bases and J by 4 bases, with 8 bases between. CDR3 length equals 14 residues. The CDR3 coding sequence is TGTGCCAGCAGTTACCAGGGGCTCACCGGGGAGCTGTTTTTT. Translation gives CASSYQGLTGELFF.

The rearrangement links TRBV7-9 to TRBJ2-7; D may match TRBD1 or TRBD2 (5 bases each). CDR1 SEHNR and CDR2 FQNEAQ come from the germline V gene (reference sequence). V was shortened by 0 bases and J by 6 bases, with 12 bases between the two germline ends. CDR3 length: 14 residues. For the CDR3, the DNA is TGTGCCAGCAGCTTAGCATGGGGGAGCACCGAGCAGTACTTC. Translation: CASSLAWGSTEQYF.